Listed below are T cell receptor beta chains from one sample, sequenced in a study of PD-L1 blockade in urothelial cancer. Clones were sequenced by immunoSEQ multiplex PCR, and TCRdb holds only the in-frame ones, with some missing. Here the sample spans 45,000 to 55,000 clones, under 85% being singletons. The input for sequencing was PBMCs, taken around atezolizumab (anti-PD-L1) treatment. The receptor set was obtained from a man aged 45-60 years with urothelial cancer. The CDR3 runs from the conserved cysteine through the conserved F or W. The D gene is left open where the match is weak. Size tells how often a clone was seen (once, few, many) or the class of an expanded clone, and some rows leave it out.

TRBV2	TRBJ2-6	TRBD1	NA	CASRGQGLTGANVLTF	TGTGCCAGCAGAGGACAGGGGTTGACTGGGGCCAACGTCCTGACTTTC
TRBV30	TRBJ1-5	NA	NA	CAWWTAGSNQPQHF	TGTGCCTGGTGGACTGCCGGGAGCAATCAGCCCCAGCATTTT
TRBV5-5	TRBJ2-1	NA	NA	CASAEDPGDNEQFF	TGTGCCAGCGCAGAGGACCCAGGGGACAATGAGCAGTTCTTC
TRBV11-2	TRBJ2-5	TRBD2	NA	CASSFSGGETQYF	TGTGCCAGCAGCTTTAGCGGGGGAGAGACCCAGTACTTC
TRBV7-2	TRBJ2-1	NA	once	CASSLGVGGAYNEQFF	TGTGCCAGCAGCTTAGGCGTAGGGGGAGCCTACAATGAGCAGTTCTTC
TRBV10-3	TRBJ2-3	TRBD2	NA	CAISAGLAGLTDTQYF	TGTGCCATCAGTGCGGGACTAGCGGGTCTCACAGATACGCAGTATTTT
TRBV5-1	TRBJ2-7	TRBD1	NA	CASSPGGTGGAHEQYF	TGCGCCAGCAGCCCCGGCGGGACAGGGGGCGCACACGAGCAGTACTTC
TRBV2	TRBJ2-2	NA	NA	CASSVLANTGELFF	TGTGCCAGCAGTGTATTAGCTAACACCGGGGAGCTGTTTTTT
TRBV19	TRBJ2-7	NA	NA	CASSINGGISEQYF	TGTGCCAGTAGTATAAATGGCGGGATAAGCGAGCAGTACTTC
TRBV6-5	TRBJ1-2	NA	NA	CASSYKALTGLSYTF	TGTGCCAGCAGTTACAAAGCCCTTACAGGGCTAAGCTACACCTTC
TRBV5-4	TRBJ2-7	TRBD2	NA	CASSSKTSGSYEQYF	TGTGCCAGCAGCTCCAAGACTAGCGGATCCTACGAGCAGTACTTC